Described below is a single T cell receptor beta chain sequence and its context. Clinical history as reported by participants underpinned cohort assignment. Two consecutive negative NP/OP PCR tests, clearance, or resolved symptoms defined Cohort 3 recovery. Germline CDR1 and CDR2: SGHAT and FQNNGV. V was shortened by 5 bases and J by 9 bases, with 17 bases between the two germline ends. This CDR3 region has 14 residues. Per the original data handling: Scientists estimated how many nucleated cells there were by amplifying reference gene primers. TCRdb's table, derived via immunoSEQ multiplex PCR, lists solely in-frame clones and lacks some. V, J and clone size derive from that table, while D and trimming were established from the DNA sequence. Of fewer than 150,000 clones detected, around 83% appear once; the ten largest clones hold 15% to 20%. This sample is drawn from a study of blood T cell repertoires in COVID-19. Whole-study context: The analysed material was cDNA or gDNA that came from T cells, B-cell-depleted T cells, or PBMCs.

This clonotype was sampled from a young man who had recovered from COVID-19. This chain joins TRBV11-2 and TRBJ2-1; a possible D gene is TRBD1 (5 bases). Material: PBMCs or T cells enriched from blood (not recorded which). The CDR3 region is CASSASPLRGEQFF. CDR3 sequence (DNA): TGTGCCAGCAGCGCCTCCCCCCTTAGGGGTGAGCAGTTCTTC.